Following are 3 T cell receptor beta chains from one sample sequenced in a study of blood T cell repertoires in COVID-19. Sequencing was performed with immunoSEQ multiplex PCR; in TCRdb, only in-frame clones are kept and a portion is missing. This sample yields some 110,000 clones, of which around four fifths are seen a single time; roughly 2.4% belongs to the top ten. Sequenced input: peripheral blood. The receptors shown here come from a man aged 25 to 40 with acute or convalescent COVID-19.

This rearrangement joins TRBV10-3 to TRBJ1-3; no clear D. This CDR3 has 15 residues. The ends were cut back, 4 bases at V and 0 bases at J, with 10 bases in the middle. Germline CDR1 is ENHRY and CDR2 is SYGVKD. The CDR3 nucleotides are TGTGCCATCAGTGCACGAGACAACTCTGGAAACACCATATATTTT. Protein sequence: CAISARDNSGNTIYF.

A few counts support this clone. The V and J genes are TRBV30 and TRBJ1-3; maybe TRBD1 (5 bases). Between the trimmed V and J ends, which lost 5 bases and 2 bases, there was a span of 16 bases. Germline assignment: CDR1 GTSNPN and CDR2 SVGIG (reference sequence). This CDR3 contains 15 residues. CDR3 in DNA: TGTGCCTGGGACCTGGGGGGGATCCCTGGAAACACCATATATTTT. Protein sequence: CAWDLGGIPGNTIYF.

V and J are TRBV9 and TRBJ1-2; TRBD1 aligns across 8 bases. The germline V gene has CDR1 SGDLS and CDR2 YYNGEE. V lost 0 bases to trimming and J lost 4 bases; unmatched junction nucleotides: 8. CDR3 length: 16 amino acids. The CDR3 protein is CASSVEVRGRAYGYTF. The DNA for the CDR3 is TGTGCCAGCAGCGTAGAGGTCAGGGGGCGTGCCTATGGCTACACCTTC.